This note documents a single TCR beta chain sequence. The antigen is unknown. This sample was taken from a study of CD8 T cells in ankylosing spondylitis. Whole-study findings and limits: Some of these motif variants have turned up before, in reports on reactive arthritis synovial fluid and blood. Ankylosing spondylitis blood appeared to be characterized by a TCR beta motif of several highly homologous variants.

V lost 6 bases and J lost 2; bases outside the gene matches: 6. CDR3 length: 15 residues. CDR1 is LNHDA and CDR2 is SQIVND in the germline V gene (reference sequence). TCRdb reprocessed the 5' RACE reads via MiXCR and lists one record per CDR3 protein. The profile shows about 440,000 distinct CDR3 sequences, 17% of them singletons. The chain combines TRBV19 with TRBJ2-1, with 8 bases lining up with TRBD1. The sample consisted of blood, either unsorted or a sorted T cell fraction (not recorded which). The clonotype originates from a male donor with ankylosing spondylitis. CDR3 bases: TGTGCCAGTAGCTTCGACAGGGGAGCCTACAATGAGCAGTTCTTC. Protein: CASSFDRGAYNEQFF.